Given below is one T cell receptor (beta chain) in context. Its antigen remains unidentified. With V trimmed by 6 bases and J by 7 bases, 6 bases remained unmatched. This CDR3 is built from 13 residues. Germline V gives CDR1 SQVTM, CDR2 ANQGSEA. This entry belongs to a study of T cell responses to AZD1222 COVID-19 vaccine. Study-level information: Whether given at about 4 or about 12 weeks, second doses were pooled.

Findings and caveats of the study: CD4 TCRs associated with vaccination spanned spike, dominating at 160-218 and 743-854. Donors, mostly white British, included more females; clonal diversity was possibly underestimated. Following two doses of AZD1222, Spike-specific TCR breadth and depth rose.

Libraries were prepared by immunoSEQ multiplex PCR; TCRdb keeps only in-frame clonotypes and omits some of them. This table has 150,000 to 200,000 clones, around nine tenths appearing once. The chain joins TRBV29-1 to TRBJ1-4, with 9 bases that match TRBD1. Sequenced material: peripheral blood, taken on day 0 of AZD1222 vaccination. The receptor's source is an adult in good health. The CDR3 DNA is TGCAGCGTCCCGGGACAGGGACTTGAAAAACTGTTTTTT. Translation: CSVPGQGLEKLFF.